This T cell receptor (beta chain) was retrieved from a study of beta chain features in type 1 diabetes (dated by TCRdb to 2016 to 2018). Describing the broader study: No differences in mean age, gender distribution, total cell number or subset yield were found between patients and healthy donors. A total of just under 110,000,000 sorted cells were examined across all samples, and RNA yield correlated strongly with the number of cells per subset. The study compared TCRB repertoires of sorted circulating CD4+ T cell subsets between recently diagnosed type 1 diabetes patients and matched healthy donors. Regulatory and stem cell-like memory subsets were obtained from only 8 patients and about eight healthy donors, while naive and central memory subsets were obtained from all 30 or so donors. On the study overall, not on this receptor specifically: PCR may preferentially amplify shorter templates, but because patient and control samples were amplified and corrected together, any resulting skew would affect both groups equally. Because the HLA sub-analyses included only small numbers of individuals, any influence of HLA type on TCRB rearrangement was left unresolved. Sequencing cDNA rather than genomic DNA could over-represent highly expressing activated cells, although activation and CD3 levels did not differ between groups. Patients with type 1 diabetes made fewer insertions and deleted more nucleotides at VDJ recombination sites, implying thymic rearrangement abnormalities. Type 1 diabetes patients showed a moderate but significant shortening of TCRB CDR3 length in all four CD4+ subsets. Naive, central memory and regulatory TCRB repertoires appeared more similar among patients than among healthy donors.

This clone was seen more than once but under ten times. Its antigen specificity is not known. Per-base qualities were not stored, and no clone one base away is much larger. From each donor, a single peripheral blood sample of approximately 110 mL on average was drawn into heparinised tubes. A BD FACSAria II and a panel including CD45RO, CCR7, CD25, CD127, CD95 and CD27 were used to sort naive, central memory, regulatory and stem cell-like memory CD4+ T cells. Purity was above 95% for every sorted population. PBMCs were separated immediately by Lymphoprep density gradient centrifugation and were stained directly, without being cultured. To minimize batch effects, samples were stained and sorted in pairs, one healthy donor with one patient per experiment. The entire amount of isolated RNA was reverse transcribed using the High Capacity cDNA Reverse Transcription Kit, so the sequenced TCRB transcripts were expressed ones. Deep immunoSEQ sequencing was performed on naive, central memory and regulatory T cell samples, with an average of roughly 3.5 million total reads per sample. After sorted cells were lysed in RLT buffer, RNA was extracted with DNase-treated RNeasy Micro or Mini kits, with the choice depending on cell number. To prevent cross-contamination, each cell subset was processed individually, whereas patient and healthy donor samples were processed jointly. The immunoSEQ multiplex PCR was used to amplify TCRB sequences from cDNA, generating 87-bp fragments that spanned the CDR3 region. The amplicons were sequenced using the Illumina HiSeq platform. Under the source paper's analysis protocol: PCR bias was corrected computationally using synthetic template baselines, and reads within Hamming distance 2 were collapsed, with unmergeable singletons discarded. By aligning reads against IMGT, V, D and J genes, CDR3 length, and insertions or deletions at six rearrangement sites were assigned. Within each subset, clonotype counts were normalized to sorted cell number, and only after that were true diversity and Gini coefficients computed with the tcR R package. The overlap coefficient, calculated on TCRB nucleotide sequences, was used to quantify repertoire sharing. Out-of-frame TCRB sequences from naive cells were analyzed to stand in for the pre-selection repertoire. In TCRdb, the immuneACCESS table is reduced to in-frame sequences with V and J assigned. These tables do not hold every clone; where another copy was compared, an unresolved V gene accounts for under half, and the others remain unexplained. D and trimming come from the DNA, and the V and J calls and clone size come from that table. This sample comprises about 410,000 clones, about 15% of them detected only once. The ten largest account for less than 0.04% of the sample.

Input material: naive CD4+ T cells from blood. Sample cell subset or site, as interpreted from the label and publication: true naive CD4+ T cells. This receptor was taken from a young man in good health.

The CDR3 has the sequence CATSRGLTESPYEQYF. The DNA sequence is TGTGCCACCAGCAGAGGGTTGACAGAGAGTCCGTACGAGCAGTACTTC. This chain joins TRBV15 to TRBJ2-7; tentative D gene TRBD1, with 5 bases matching. The germline V gene (reference sequence) gives CDR1 as LNHNV and CDR2 as YYDKDF. V gives up 1 base and J gives up 4 bases, and the segment between their germline ends measures 17 bases. The CDR3 starts with the cysteine, ends with the phenylalanine, and has 16 residues. Just the 48-base CDR3 DNA is kept, in frame starting at base 1.